This record covers a single T cell receptor beta chain. Antigen specificity is unknown. Naive CD45RA+ and memory CD45RA-negative subsets were split from CD4+ cells. Methods used by the authors: Sequence data from immunoSEQ were junction-only and lacked quality scores; consequently, filtering differed. The protocol was immunoSEQ multiplex PCR, while the TCRdb copy is restricted to in-frame clones and leaves out a portion. That table is the source of V, J and clone size, and D and trimming were worked out from the DNA. The sample yields some 2.1 million clones, approximately 95% seen once. From germline, CDR1 is LNHDA and CDR2 SQIVND (reference sequence). V trimming: 9 bases; J trimming: 2 bases; junction bases outside the gene matches: 7. The CDR3 is 15 residues long. This sample was taken from a study of shared clonotypes between healthy human individuals. Study-wide results and limits: Generation probability values for non-shared clonotypes were lower than those for clonotypes shared by all four donors.

This receptor was taken from a man between 18 and 29 years old in good health. This chain links TRBV19 with TRBJ2-3; 11 bases match TRBD2. The sample was naive CD4+ T cells sorted from blood. Specified subset: CD45RA+ positively selected. The CDR3 loop reads CASRGTSGFTDTQYF. The DNA for the CDR3 is TGTGCCAGCAGAGGGACTAGCGGTTTCACAGATACGCAGTATTTT. The entire variable domain, with the rest obtained from reference TRBV19 and TRBJ2-3, is as follows: DGGITQSPKYLFRKEGQNVTLSCEQNLNHDAMYWYRQDPGQGLRLIYYSQIVNDFQKGDIAEGYSVSREKKESFPLTVTSAQKNPTAFYLCASRGTSGFTDTQYFGPGTRLTVL.